A selection of T cell receptor beta chains follows, all from one sample in a study of T-cell memory formation after mild COVID-19. Using its own MiXCR run on the 5' RACE reads, TCRdb lists one record per CDR3 protein. The sample carries 140,000 or so distinct CDR3 sequences, approximately 21% recorded once. Input material: PBMCs or a T cell subset sorted from them (not recorded which). These receptors were obtained from an adult woman who had mild COVID-19 (a few samples of this study predate the infection). Cell type and time point are not known. CDR3s include the opening cysteine and the closing phenylalanine or tryptophan. A D gene is named only where the DNA matches it firmly. Clone size is shown for a subset of rows, as once, few, many or a class of expanded clone.

J,size,D,V,length,CDR3,DNA
TRBJ2-7,.,.,TRBV20-1,14,CSATLHRGGYEQYF,TGCAGTGCTACCTTACACAGGGGGGGGTACGAGCAGTACTTC
TRBJ1-2,.,.,TRBV12-3/TRBV12-4,12,CASSRTVYGYTF,TGTGCCAGCAGTCGGACAGTCTATGGCTACACCTTC
TRBJ1-4,many,TRBD1,TRBV4-1,16,CASSPPIGQGNEKLFF,TGCGCCAGCAGCCCCCCTATCGGACAGGGAAATGAAAAACTGTTTTTT
TRBJ1-4,few,TRBD1,TRBV3-1,16,CASSPVRTGKTEKLFF,TGTGCCAGCAGCCCAGTCCGGACAGGGAAGACGGAAAAACTGTTTTTT
TRBJ1-2,.,.,TRBV9,15,CASSVGWAGTYGYTF,TGTGCCAGCAGCGTAGGTTGGGCAGGGACCTATGGCTACACCTTC
TRBJ1-1,few,.,TRBV5-1,18,CASSSSHRDWTRNTEAFF,TGCGCCAGCAGCTCTTCCCACCGGGACTGGACCCGGAACACTGAAGCTTTCTTT
TRBJ2-3,.,TRBD2,TRBV7-3,15,CASSLGGLPTDTQYF,TGTGCCAGCAGCTTAGGGGGACTACCCACAGATACGCAGTATTTT
TRBJ2-7,few,TRBD2,TRBV30,16,CAWSVGAGGGAREQYF,TGTGCCTGGAGTGTCGGAGCAGGCGGGGGGGCAAGGGAGCAGTACTTC
TRBJ2-3,.,TRBD1,TRBV12-3/TRBV12-4,14,CASSLEGARDTQYF,TGTGCCAGCAGTTTAGAGGGGGCGAGAGATACGCAGTATTTT
TRBJ1-5,.,TRBD1,TRBV7-2,13,CASSTTGFQPQHF,TGTGCCAGCAGTACGACAGGGTTCCAGCCCCAGCATTTT
TRBJ1-1,.,TRBD1,TRBV3-1,15,CASSQMDRGNTEAFF,TGTGCCAGCAGTCAGATGGACAGGGGTAACACTGAAGCTTTCTTT
TRBJ1-6,few,.,TRBV7-2,13,CASSVGRDSPLHF,TGTGCCAGCAGCGTCGGACGAGATTCACCCCTCCACTTT
TRBJ2-7,once,TRBD2,TRBV9,17,CASSPGGGPSGVYEQYF,TGTGCCAGCAGCCCAGGAGGGGGGCCTAGCGGGGTCTACGAGCAGTACTTC
TRBJ1-2,.,.,TRBV19,17,CASSNRQELAKNYGYTF,TGTGCCAGTAGTAATCGACAGGAGCTGGCCAAGAACTATGGCTACACCTTC
TRBJ2-7,few,.,TRBV6-4,13,CASSEVDGFEQYF,TGTGCCAGCAGTGAAGTCGACGGCTTCGAGCAGTACTTC
TRBJ2-7,few,.,TRBV27,15,CASSQNGPFQGAQYF,TGTGCCAGCAGTCAAAATGGACCTTTCCAAGGGGCGCAGTACTTC
TRBJ2-2,.,.,TRBV4-2,15,CASSQDARNTGELFF,TGTGCCAGCAGCCAAGATGCACGGAACACCGGGGAGCTGTTTTTT
TRBJ2-1,.,.,TRBV9,13,CASSVEGAGEQFF,TGTGCCAGCAGCGTAGAAGGGGCTGGTGAGCAGTTCTTC
TRBJ2-5,.,TRBD1,TRBV5-1,16,CASRRAGTGDQETQYF,TGCGCCAGCAGACGTGCCGGGACAGGGGATCAAGAGACCCAGTACTTC
TRBJ2-1,once,.,TRBV5-1,18,CASSLGPGLAGVYNEQFF,TGCGCCAGCAGCTTGGGCCCGGGATTGGCGGGTGTCTACAATGAGCAGTTCTTC
TRBJ2-7,few,TRBD1,TRBV24-1,12,CATSGTVYEQYF,TGTGCCACCAGCGGGACAGTCTACGAGCAGTACTTC
TRBJ1-6,.,.,TRBV5-1,16,CASSLGAGTYNSPLHF,TGCGCCAGCAGCTTGGGAGCGGGAACCTATAATTCACCCCTCCACTTT
TRBJ2-4,few,.,TRBV5-1,16,CASSLGGALAKNIQYF,TGCGCCAGCAGCTTGGGGGGAGCTCTAGCCAAAAACATTCAGTACTTC
TRBJ2-3,.,TRBD2,TRBV7-9,14,CASLGGVFTDTQYF,TGTGCCAGCCTGGGGGGGGTCTTCACAGATACGCAGTATTTT
TRBJ1-6,.,.,TRBV12-3/TRBV12-4,15,CASSPLQGSKSPLHF,TGTGCCAGCAGTCCATTGCAGGGTTCTAAGTCACCCCTCCACTTT
TRBJ1-2,few,TRBD1,TRBV5-1,13,CASRIQGNYGYTF,TGCGCCAGCAGGATACAGGGGAACTATGGCTACACCTTC
TRBJ2-1,.,TRBD1,TRBV4-1,14,CASSQQGEYNEQFF,TGCGCCAGCAGCCAACAGGGGGAATACAATGAGCAGTTCTTC
TRBJ2-7,.,TRBD2,TRBV5-1,14,CASSLLAGPYEQYF,TGCGCCAGCAGCTTGCTAGCGGGACCCTACGAGCAGTACTTC
TRBJ2-3,few,TRBD1,TRBV5-1,14,CASSPGQDTDTQYF,TGCGCCAGCAGCCCGGGACAGGACACAGATACGCAGTATTTT
TRBJ1-2,.,TRBD1,TRBV20-1,14,CSAPDRGHDYGYTF,TGCAGTGCTCCAGACAGGGGGCACGACTATGGCTACACCTTC
TRBJ2-2,.,TRBD2,TRBV4-2,18,CASSFGLAGGPNTGELFF,TGTGCCAGCAGCTTTGGACTAGCGGGAGGGCCGAACACCGGGGAGCTGTTTTTT
TRBJ1-2,.,TRBD1,TRBV20-1,13,CSASEQGAGGYTF,TGCAGTGCTAGTGAACAGGGGGCCGGTGGCTACACCTTC
TRBJ1-2,.,.,TRBV28,17,CASSSGGGPSLYGGYTF,TGTGCCAGCAGCTCCGGGGGGGGGCCCTCGTTGTACGGTGGCTACACCTTC
TRBJ2-5,.,TRBD2,TRBV5-1,13,CASRLAVQETQYF,TGCGCCAGCCGACTAGCAGTTCAAGAGACCCAGTACTTC
TRBJ2-1,few,TRBD1,TRBV6-5,16,CASSPTGQVSYNEQFF,TGTGCCAGCAGCCCAACCGGACAGGTCTCCTACAATGAGCAGTTCTTC
TRBJ2-5,many,.,TRBV10-3,13,CAISESPLQTQYF,TGTGCCATCAGTGAGTCACCGCTCCAGACCCAGTACTTC
TRBJ1-1,.,.,TRBV18,13,CATQSKGNTEAFF,TGTGCCACTCAATCCAAGGGGAACACTGAAGCTTTCTTT
TRBJ1-2,many,.,TRBV20-1,12,CSASWQGYGYTF,TGCAGTGCTAGTTGGCAGGGCTATGGCTACACCTTC
TRBJ2-7,.,TRBD1,TRBV5-1,14,CASSMGQGNYEQYF,TGCGCCAGCAGCATGGGACAGGGAAACTACGAGCAGTACTTC
TRBJ2-1,few,.,TRBV7-2,13,CASRFGGGGEQFF,TGTGCCAGCAGATTTGGCGGTGGGGGGGAGCAGTTCTTC
TRBJ2-4,many,.,TRBV4-1,18,CASSQGSGGRLAKNIQYF,TGCGCCAGCAGCCAGGGGTCAGGTGGGAGACTAGCCAAAAACATTCAGTACTTC
TRBJ2-2,few,.,TRBV25-1,13,CASSAGWPGELFF,TGTGCCAGCAGTGCAGGGTGGCCCGGGGAGCTGTTTTTT
TRBJ2-7,few,TRBD1,TRBV2,15,CASRAGTGAAYEQYF,TGTGCCAGCAGGGCCGGGACAGGGGCTGCCTACGAGCAGTACTTC
TRBJ1-1,.,TRBD1,TRBV24-1,15,CATSDSGTGNTEAFF,TGTGCCACCAGTGATTCCGGGACAGGGAACACTGAAGCTTTCTTT